This T cell receptor (beta chain) appears in the sequencing data of a study of breast tumors, draining lymph nodes, adjacent tissues. Findings and caveats of the study: Data fit most tumor T cells coming from lymph node, expanding in tumor. Compared with lymph nodes, tumors were less diverse; compared with nontumor tissue, more. Tumor T cell lymph node origin was a supported hypothesis, not proven. Luminal-like breast cancer showed significantly greater tumor-nontumor repertoire similarity than basal-like breast cancer did.

Axillary draining lymph nodes of breast cancer patients supplied the node samples. On this clonotype itself: The antigen remains undetermined.

TCRdb redid the calling of the multiplex PCR reads with MiXCR, one entry per CDR3 protein. The sample gives about 180,000 distinct CDR3 sequences, roughly 30% of which show up once; around 4.5% is in the top ten. What was sequenced was axillary lymph node tissue. The clonotype comes from a female donor with breast cancer. Some clones in this sample may be carry-over from other donors' samples.

CDR3 region: CASSRLAGAGEKLFF. The CDR3 DNA follows: TGTGCCAGCAGTCGGCTAGCGGGAGCGGGTGAAAAACTGTTTTTT. This rearrangement joins TRBV2 to TRBJ1-4; D unclear. Trimming took off 5 bases at V and 7 bases at J, with 17 bases between the two ends. CDR3 size: 15 residues. Germline V gene lookup returns CDR1 SNHLY and CDR2 FYNNEI.